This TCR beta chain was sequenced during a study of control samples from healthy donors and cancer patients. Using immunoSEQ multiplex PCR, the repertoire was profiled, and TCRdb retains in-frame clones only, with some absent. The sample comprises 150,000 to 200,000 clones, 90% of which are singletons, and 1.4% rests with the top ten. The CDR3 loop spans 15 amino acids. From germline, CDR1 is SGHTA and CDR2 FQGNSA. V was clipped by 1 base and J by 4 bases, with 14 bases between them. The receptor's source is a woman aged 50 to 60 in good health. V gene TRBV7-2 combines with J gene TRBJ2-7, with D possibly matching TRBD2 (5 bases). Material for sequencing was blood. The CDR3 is CASSLGPAGNYEQYF. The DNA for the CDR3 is TGTGCCAGCAGCTTAGGGCCCGCCGGGAATTACGAGCAGTACTTC.